Below, 30 T cell receptor beta chains from the same sample are listed, as sequenced in a study of cytomegalovirus exposure and HLA in healthy donors. Researchers ran the PCR with 60 Vbeta and 13 Jbeta primers. Profiling relied on immunoSEQ multiplex PCR, and the TCRdb table lists in-frame clones only, not all of them. The data contain approximately 70,000 clones, about two thirds of them singletons. Sequences were obtained from PBMCs. The receptor set was obtained from a man in his forties or fifties in good health and CMV-seropositive.

The chain is built from TRBV4-2 and TRBJ1-2; TRBD1 aligns across 7 bases. Germline values: CDR1 LGHNA, CDR2 YNFKEQ. The CDR3 runs to 15 residues. V shed 3 bases and J 7 bases; nucleotides not matched to a gene: 11. DNA of the CDR3: TGTGCCAGCAGCCAGGACCCCGGGACAGCCAGTGGCTACACCTTC. Protein product: CASSQDPGTASGYTF.

The chain recombines TRBV19 with TRBJ1-1; no clear D gene. The length of the CDR3 is 14 residues. Between the trimmed V and J ends, which lost 1 base and 2 bases, there was a span of 8 bases. Germline CDR1 LNHDA, CDR2 SQIVND (reference sequence). In DNA form, the CDR3 reads TGTGCCAGTAGTATAGGCTCAGTAAACACTGAAGCTTTCTTT. Amino acid sequence: CASSIGSVNTEAFF.

This clone turned up a few times. The V and J genes are TRBV5-1 and TRBJ2-1; tentatively, D is TRBD2 (5 bases). Trimming took off 2 bases at V and 4 bases at J, with 16 bases between the two ends. In germline, CDR1 is SGHRS, CDR2 YFSETQ. The CDR3 loop spans 16 amino acids. CDR3 protein: CASSFEGGRGYNEQFF. The DNA of the CDR3 is TGCGCCAGCAGCTTCGAGGGTGGGAGAGGGTACAATGAGCAGTTCTTC.

The rearrangement links TRBV27 to TRBJ2-2; D is unresolved. V shed 6 bases and J shed 4 bases, with 12 bases lying between them. The CDR3 is 14 residues long. Germline V gives CDR1 MNHEY, CDR2 SMNVEV (reference sequence). This chain's CDR3 is CASSQIPFTGELFF. Written as DNA, the CDR3 is TGTGCCAGCAGCCAGATCCCATTCACCGGGGAGCTGTTTTTT.

The chain employs TRBV9 and TRBJ2-3, with D tentatively TRBD2 (6 bases). The germline V gene has CDR1 SGDLS and CDR2 YYNGEE. This CDR3 contains 15 residues. V lost 4 bases and J 1 base, leaving 13 bases between the germline ends. CDR3 region: CASSRNGGGTDTQYF. The DNA for the CDR3 is TGTGCCAGCAGCAGAAACGGGGGAGGCACAGATACGCAGTATTTT.

The chain has TRBV5-1 and TRBJ2-5; D is ambiguous. The CDR3 has 14 residues. V lost 4 bases to trimming and J lost 5 bases, with 15 bases between them. The germline CDR1 and CDR2 sequences are SGHRS and YFSETQ. The CDR3 DNA is TGCGCCAGCAGCCCAACCAGAGCGATGGAGACCCAGTACTTC. Amino acid sequence: CASSPTRAMETQYF.

The genes are TRBV6-4 and TRBJ2-2, with D perhaps TRBD2 (5 bases). Germline loops: CDR1 MRHNA, CDR2 SNTAGT. V was trimmed by 4 bases and J by 3 bases, leaving 6 bases between them. The CDR3 contains 13 residues. The CDR3 coding sequence is TGTGCCAGCAGTGCCGGGGACACCGGGGAGCTGTTTTTT. This translates into CASSAGDTGELFF.

The chain is built from TRBV4-1 and TRBJ1-2; 8 bases match TRBD1. V trimming: 0 bases; J trimming: 7 bases; junction bases outside the gene matches: 10. The CDR3 contains 16 residues. The germline V gene encodes CDR1 MGHRA and CDR2 YSYEKL. This CDR3 reads CASSQDETGVSGGYTF. CDR3 DNA sequence: TGCGCCAGCAGCCAAGATGAGACAGGGGTATCGGGTGGCTACACCTTC.

This clone has more than one count but fewer than ten. The chain carries TRBV27 and TRBJ2-3; 7 bases line up with TRBD1. CDR1 is MNHEY, CDR2 SMNVEV, per germline (reference sequence). The CDR3 is 16 residues long. The ends lost 2 bases at V and 1 base at J; junction bases unmatched: 6. CDR3 sequence reads: CASSLNKGAGTDTQYF. In DNA, the CDR3 is TGTGCCAGCAGTTTAAATAAGGGGGCAGGCACAGATACGCAGTATTTT.

V is TRBV28 and J is TRBJ1-1; the match to TRBD1 covers 7 bases. The CDR3 covers 18 residues. The J segment lost 5 bases and the V segment lost 5 bases, leaving 20 bases of the junction unmatched. Germline CDR1 MDHEN, CDR2 SYDVKM. CDR3 region: CASSVPRTGRSRLTEAFF. CDR3 DNA: TGTGCCAGCAGTGTCCCGAGGACAGGACGGTCTAGATTAACTGAAGCTTTCTTT.

Here the CDR3 reads CSVGDIGQPQHF. DNA of the CDR3: TGCAGCGTTGGGGACATCGGGCAGCCCCAGCATTTT. The chain uses TRBV29-1 and TRBJ1-5; TRBD1 might be the D (6 bases). The V and J ends lost 4 bases and 7 bases respectively, with 11 bases between them. Germline loops: CDR1 SQVTM, CDR2 ANQGSEA. CDR3 length: 12 amino acids. The full variable domain, rest sourced from reference TRBV29-1 and TRBJ1-5, is SAVISQKPSRDICQRGTSLTIQCQVDSQVTMMFWYRQQPGQSLTLIATANQGSEATYESGFVIDKFPISRPNLTFSTLTVSNMSPEDSSIYLCSVGDIGQPQHFGDGTRLSIL.

This rearrangement joins TRBV30 to TRBJ2-1, with D tentatively TRBD1 (5 bases). The V and J ends lost 4 bases and 6 bases respectively, with 7 bases between them. This CDR3 is 11 amino acids long. From germline, CDR1 is GTSNPN and CDR2 SVGIG (reference sequence). The CDR3 loop is CAWNRRNEQFF. The CDR3 region has the DNA TGTGCCTGGAACAGGCGCAATGAGCAGTTCTTC.

This sequence joins TRBV6-5 and TRBJ2-7; maybe TRBD1 (5 bases). Germline-derived CDR1 and CDR2 are MNHEY and SVGAGI. This CDR3 is built from 13 residues. V shed 5 bases and J shed 2 bases, with 10 bases lying between them. This CDR3 is CASSQGPTYEQYF. The CDR3 DNA is TGTGCCAGCAGTCAGGGCCCCACCTACGAGCAGTACTTC.

The chain recombines TRBV10-3 with TRBJ1-2; the D gene is possibly TRBD1 (5 bases). V lost 2 bases and J 4 bases, leaving 11 bases between the germline ends. Germline CDR1 ENHRY, CDR2 SYGVKD. This CDR3 spans 14 amino acids. DNA of the CDR3: TGTGCCATCAGTGAGAGGGGCTCGGTCTATGGCTACACCTTC. Translating gives CAISERGSVYGYTF.

The V and J genes are TRBV11-2 and TRBJ2-1; 10 bases map to TRBD2. The CDR3 runs to 15 residues. With V trimmed by 0 bases and J by 9 bases, 5 bases remained unmatched. Germline values: CDR1 SGHAT, CDR2 FQNNGV. CDR3 in DNA: TGTGCCAGCAGCTTAGAGGCCAGCGGGAGGGCTGAGCAGTTCTTC. It translates to CASSLEASGRAEQFF. Combining the CDR3 with reference TRBV11-2 and TRBJ2-1 gives the whole variable domain EAGVAQSPRYKIIEKRQSVAFWCNPISGHATLYWYQQILGQGPKLLIQFQNNGVVDDSQLPKDRFSAERLKGVDSTLKIQPAKLEDSAVYLCASSLEASGRAEQFFGPGTRLTVL.

The rearrangement links TRBV2 to TRBJ2-5; tentatively, D is TRBD2 (6 bases). The CDR3 has 14 residues. Germline V lookup: CDR1 SNHLY, CDR2 FYNNEI. V lost 3 bases and J lost 5, with 13 bases in between. CDR3 protein: CASSDWASAETQYF. For the CDR3, the DNA is TGTGCCAGCAGTGATTGGGCTAGCGCGGAGACCCAGTACTTC.

V usage is TRBV5-6 and J usage is TRBJ1-1; 9 nucleotides align to TRBD1. J lost 1 base, V lost 4 bases, and 8 bases had no gene match. CDR3 size: 16 residues. Germline V CDR1 and CDR2: SGHDT, YYEEEE. The CDR3 region is CASSRIPGQGNTEAFF. The CDR3 DNA is TGTGCCAGCAGCCGCATCCCGGGACAGGGGAACACTGAAGCTTTCTTT.

The rearrangement joins TRBV5-1 to TRBJ2-1; 8 bases are shared with TRBD2. The CDR3 has 14 residues. V was clipped by 0 bases and J by 8 bases; unmatched bases: 4. CDR1 and CDR2 from the germline V gene are SGHRS and YFSETQ. The CDR3, as DNA: TGCGCCAGCAGCTTGGCCGGGGGGGACCATGAGCAGTTCTTC. This translates into CASSLAGGDHEQFF. Complete variable domain (other parts from reference TRBV5-1 and TRBJ2-1): KAGVTQTPRYLIKTRGQQVTLSCSPISGHRSVSWYQQTPGQGLQFLFEYFSETQRNKGNFPGRFSGRQFSNSRSEMNVSTLELGDSALYLCASSLAGGDHEQFFGPGTRLTVL.

V usage is TRBV27 and J usage is TRBJ2-1, with 8 positions matching TRBD2. Germline V gene sequence: CDR1 MNHEY, CDR2 SMNVEV (reference sequence). Unmatched junction bases numbered 5, after V lost 4 bases and J lost 0 bases. The length of the CDR3 is 16 residues. CDR3 in DNA: TGTGCCAGCAGTTCTCAGCGGGGGCACTCCTACAATGAGCAGTTCTTC. Translating gives CASSSQRGHSYNEQFF.

This sequence joins TRBV7-8 and TRBJ2-1, with 10 bases aligning to TRBD1. Germline lookup yields CDR1 SGHVS and CDR2 FQNEAQ. V was clipped by 5 bases and J by 5 bases; unmatched bases: 9. The length of the CDR3 is 16 residues. CDR3 sequence: CASSPRGGQGNNEQFF. The DNA of the CDR3 is TGTGCCAGCAGCCCCAGGGGGGGACAGGGGAACAATGAGCAGTTCTTC.

Details on this clone: The sample holds other DNA sequences that translate to the same CDR3. This rearrangement joins TRBV7-2 to TRBJ1-5, with 8 bases aligning to TRBD1. The CDR3 runs 15 residues. CDR1 is SGHTA, CDR2 FQGNSA, per germline. After removal of 1 base from V and 5 bases from J, the junction contained 4 bases not matched to a gene. The CDR3 is CASSLVGTGDQPQHF. CDR3 DNA sequence: TGTGCCAGCAGCTTAGTTGGGACAGGAGATCAGCCCCAGCATTTT.

In this sample, this clone turned up once. This chain connects TRBV5-6 to TRBJ1-1, with a weak D call TRBD1 (6 bases). In germline, CDR1 is SGHDT, CDR2 YYEEEE. Trimming cost V 1 base and J 5 bases, with 12 bases left between them. This CDR3 is built from 14 residues. The DNA for the CDR3 is TGTGCCAGCAGCTTGACAGGGAGAGTGACTGAAGCTTTCTTT. It encodes CASSLTGRVTEAFF.

The rearrangement links TRBV4-1 to TRBJ1-1; TRBD1 might be the D (6 bases). Trimming left V 0 bases short and J 2 bases short, with 10 bases between. Germline lookup yields CDR1 MGHRA and CDR2 YSYEKL. The CDR3 is 15 amino acids. This CDR3 is CASSQEGTRNTEAFF. CDR3 nucleotide sequence: TGCGCCAGCAGCCAAGAAGGGACACGCAACACTGAAGCTTTCTTT.

The genes are TRBV5-1 and TRBJ2-7, with 9 bases aligning to TRBD2. The CDR3 has 15 residues. J gave up 0 bases and V 2 bases, and 3 bases lay outside the gene matches. The germline V gene encodes CDR1 SGHRS and CDR2 YFSETQ. CDR3: CASSFNSGSSYEQYF. The CDR3 DNA is TGCGCCAGCAGCTTCAATAGCGGGAGCTCCTACGAGCAGTACTTC. Looking up the rest from reference TRBV5-1 and TRBJ2-7 gives the full variable domain: KAGVTQTPRYLIKTRGQQVTLSCSPISGHRSVSWYQQTPGQGLQFLFEYFSETQRNKGNFPGRFSGRQFSNSRSEMNVSTLELGDSALYLCASSFNSGSSYEQYFGPGTRLTVT.

The rearrangement uses TRBV10-2 and TRBJ2-7; 14 nucleotides match TRBD2. Germline CDR1 and CDR2: WSHSY and SAAADI. CDR3 length: 14 amino acids. V shed 5 bases, J shed 6 bases, and the junction held 3 bases outside the gene matches. The CDR3 loop is CASSPGLAGVEQYF. CDR3 nucleotides: TGCGCCAGCAGTCCGGGACTAGCGGGAGTCGAGCAGTACTTC.

Of note for this clone: This sample includes further DNA sequences coding for the same CDR3. The chain recombines TRBV5-4 with TRBJ2-5; 8 bases map to TRBD1. The J segment lost 2 bases and the V segment lost 4 bases, leaving 7 bases of the junction unmatched. The CDR3 has 15 residues. Germline lookup yields CDR1 SGHNT and CDR2 YYREEE (reference sequence). The CDR3 loop reads CASSPGQGRQETQYF. Here the CDR3 DNA reads TGTGCCAGCAGCCCCGGACAGGGAAGGCAAGAGACCCAGTACTTC.

This rearrangement joins TRBV6-1 to TRBJ1-5, with 7 bases that match TRBD1. The CDR3 totals 18 residues. Germline lookup yields CDR1 MNHNS and CDR2 SASEGT. V lost 4 bases to trimming and J lost 6 bases; unmatched junction nucleotides: 18. The CDR3 DNA reads as TGTGCCAGCAGTGTCTTTGCGGTAGGGGGCGAATCGGGTCAGCCCCAGCATTTT. Protein: CASSVFAVGGESGQPQHF.

The chain has TRBV5-4 and TRBJ2-1; 11 bases line up with TRBD2. CDR3 length: 18 residues. V dropped 4 bases and J dropped 0; count of bases not matched to a gene: 9. CDR1 and CDR2 (germline): SGHNT, YYREEE (reference sequence). The CDR3: CASSQPTSGIGSYNEQFF. As DNA, the CDR3 is TGTGCCAGCAGCCAGCCGACTAGCGGGATAGGCTCCTACAATGAGCAGTTCTTC. Full variable domain (outside the CDR3, taken from reference TRBV5-4 and TRBJ2-1): ETGVTQSPTHLIKTRGQQVTLRCSSQSGHNTVSWYQQALGQGPQFIFQYYREEENGRGNFPPRFSGLQFPNYSSELNVNALELDDSALYLCASSQPTSGIGSYNEQFFGPGTRLTVL.

This chain uses TRBV15 with TRBJ2-7; D remains ambiguous. The germline gives CDR1 LNHNV, CDR2 YYDKDF (reference sequence). The CDR3 extends over 11 amino acids. Trimming cost V 1 base and J 7 bases, with 5 bases left between them. DNA for the CDR3: TGTGCCACCAGCAGAGGAGAGGAGCAGTACTTC. Translating it yields CATSRGEEQYF.

The chain is built from TRBV5-1 and TRBJ1-1; D ambiguous. This CDR3 spans 13 amino acids. Per germline, CDR1 SGHRS and CDR2 YFSETQ. Deletions cut 4 bases from V and 5 bases from J, with 12 bases between. The CDR3 sequence is CASSPNPQTEAFF. CDR3 DNA: TGCGCCAGCAGCCCCAACCCCCAGACTGAAGCTTTCTTT.